The TCR beta chain described here comes from a study of OX40 agonist ivuxolimab in advanced cancers. Turning to the study itself: Partial responses were observed in three patients, of whom one had hepatocellular carcinoma and two had cutaneous melanoma.

Whole-study results and caveats: Expanded clones tended on average to be more numerous among CD8+ T cells than CD4+. Clonal expansion among partial responders at 0.1-3.0 mg/kg ranked near the lowest.

Trimming pared 5 bases from V and 5 bases from J, leaving 12 bases between. The CDR3 consists of 13 residues. Germline loops: CDR1 PRHDT, CDR2 FYEKMQ (reference sequence). TCRdb's table, derived via immunoSEQ multiplex PCR, lists solely in-frame clones and lacks some. The sample has 81,000 or so clones; 88% are singletons. In the case of this clone: The target antigen is unknown.

The TCR was taken from an adult with an advanced solid tumor such as melanoma, head and neck, liver or kidney cancer. The J gene is TRBJ1-1, the V gene TRBV13, with D tentatively TRBD1 (5 bases). Source: CD4+ or CD8+ T cells sorted from blood, taken in a trial of the OX40 agonist ivuxolimab. The CDR3 loop is CASSPAGRTEAFF. The CDR3 nucleotides are TGTGCCAGCAGCCCCGCAGGGCGGACTGAAGCTTTCTTT.